This TCR beta chain was recovered during a study of shared clonotypes between healthy human individuals. This clone was recorded once. Its target is not known. The study separated CD4+ cells into CD45RA+ naive and CD45RA-negative memory subsets. The table came from immunoSEQ multiplex PCR; TCRdb's copy has only in-frame clones and leaves some out. Of some 1.4 million clones listed, around 97% were seen once; the top ten hold roughly 1.1%. Study conclusions and caveats: Sorted-subset sequencing, rarefaction showed, was incomplete despite large depth. Among the subsets, naive ones generally showed larger estimated richness than memory ones. Few donors restricted represented genetic and exposure-history diversity.

The CDR3 loop spans 14 amino acids. V was shortened by 5 bases and J by 2 bases, with 13 bases between the two germline ends. Germline loops: CDR1 SQVTM, CDR2 ANQGSEA. The TCR originated in a man younger than 45 in good health. The sequencing input was naive CD4+ T cells sorted from blood. Subset meaning: CD45RA+ positively selected. V and J are TRBV29-1 and TRBJ1-3; D is possibly TRBD1 (5 bases). The CDR3, as DNA: TGCAGCGTTTACACATGGGGCCCTGGAAACACCATATATTTT. Its translation is CSVYTWGPGNTIYF.